One sample yielded the 18 T cell receptor beta chains listed below, sequenced in a study of graft-versus-host responses after intestinal transplantation. Measured with immunoSEQ multiplex PCR; TCRdb has only the in-frame clones, and not every one. The sample lists more than 15,000 clones; roughly 79% were seen once. Graft tissue processing released intraepithelial and lamina propria lymphocytes. The starting material was ileum tissue, obtained approximately 450 days after intestinal transplant. These receptors all come from a human patient who received an intestinal transplant, so some T cells may come from the graft donor.

This chain connects TRBV10-3 to TRBJ2-2; 7 bases line up with TRBD2. The V gene's germline CDR1 is ENHRY and CDR2 SYGVKD. The CDR3 spans 14 residues. Trimming at V came to 8 bases and at J to 6 bases, leaving 9 bases not matched to a gene. CDR3 sequence: CAIGPSGGSGELFF. CDR3 nucleotide sequence: TGTGCCATCGGGCCTAGCGGTGGATCCGGGGAGCTGTTTTTT.

This clone appeared a single time. V and J are TRBV5-4 and TRBJ2-2; D is perhaps TRBD1 or TRBD2 (6 bases each). V was cut by 2 bases and J by 1 base, with 12 bases left in between. The CDR3 loop spans 16 amino acids. CDR1 and CDR2 from the germline V gene are SGHNT and YYREEE (reference sequence). The CDR3 DNA is TGTGCCAGCAGCTTCCCGGGGGCGCTGAACACCGGGGAGCTGTTTTTT. It translates to CASSFPGALNTGELFF.

The chain employs TRBV2 and TRBJ1-2, with 8 bases aligning to TRBD1. CDR3 length: 18 residues. CDR1 and CDR2 from the germline V gene are SNHLY and FYNNEI. V gave up 1 base and J gave up 0 bases; unmatched junction bases: 10. This chain's CDR3 is CASSEVETGALSNYGYTF. CDR3 nucleotides: TGTGCCAGCAGTGAAGTTGAGACAGGGGCCCTTTCTAACTATGGCTACACCTTC.

The chain employs TRBV13 and TRBJ1-1; the D gene is possibly TRBD1 (5 bases). The CDR3 is 18 amino acids. The germline gives CDR1 PRHDT, CDR2 FYEKMQ (reference sequence). Trimming stripped 2 bases from V and 4 bases from J, with 23 bases between. CDR3 sequence (DNA): TGTGCCAGCAGCTTAAATTACGGGGTGGGGCGCGTCGGCACTGAAGCTTTCTTT. Protein sequence: CASSLNYGVGRVGTEAFF.

This clone was recorded a few times. The chain joins TRBV7-9 to TRBJ1-5; 11 bases are a match to TRBD1. From germline, CDR1 is SEHNR and CDR2 FQNEAQ (reference sequence). This CDR3 is 14 amino acids long. J lost 5 bases, V lost 5 bases, and 2 bases had no gene match. The CDR3 here is CASSLGQGDQPQHF. CDR3 nucleotides: TGTGCCAGCAGCCTGGGACAGGGGGATCAGCCCCAGCATTTT.

V gene TRBV5-3 combines with J gene TRBJ1-5; 8 nucleotides align to TRBD1. TRBV5-3 is annotated as an ORF whose role is uncertain. Unmatched junction bases numbered 5, after V lost 10 bases and J lost 2 bases. This CDR3 is built from 13 residues. CDR3 bases: TGTGCCTCACTGGGACAGGGCAATCAGCCCCAGCATTTT. As protein: CASLGQGNQPQHF.

The chain combines TRBV10-1 with TRBJ2-7; the D gene is possibly TRBD1 (5 bases). The ends were cut back, 0 bases at V and 3 bases at J, with 9 bases in the middle. Germline V gene lookup returns CDR1 WNHNN and CDR2 SYGVQD (reference sequence). This CDR3 is built from 14 residues. The CDR3 bases are TGCGCCAGCAGTGAGTCGGGCAGGGACTACGAGCAGTACTTC. Translating it yields CASSESGRDYEQYF.

This chain connects TRBV29-1 to TRBJ2-5, with 10 nucleotides matching TRBD1. The J call is in doubt because the DNA end fits TRBJ2-7 better. CDR1 SQVTM and CDR2 ANQGSEA come from the germline V gene. The CDR3 loop spans 16 amino acids. The CDR3: CSVGGQGSPLSYEQYF. CDR3 nucleotides: TGCAGCGTTGGGGGACAGGGGAGCCCGCTATCCTACGAGCAGTACTTC.

The chain carries TRBV7-9 and TRBJ1-1, with D tentatively TRBD1 (5 bases). CDR3 length: 14 residues. Germline assignment: CDR1 SEHNR and CDR2 FQNEAQ (reference sequence). V shed 3 bases and J shed 0 bases, with 8 bases lying between them. The CDR3 is CASSFGAVNTEAFF. CDR3 DNA sequence: TGTGCCAGCAGCTTTGGGGCGGTGAACACTGAAGCTTTCTTT.

The chain links TRBV11-1 to TRBJ1-1; no firm D call. CDR1 is SGHAT and CDR2 is FQDESV in the germline V gene (reference sequence). V lost 2 bases and J 2 bases, leaving 6 bases between the germline ends. The CDR3 is 13 residues long. CDR3 sequence: CASSLTSNTEAFF. DNA of the CDR3: TGTGCCAGCAGCTTAACGTCCAACACTGAAGCTTTCTTT.

This clone was recorded only once. The chain is built from TRBV7-3 and TRBJ1-5; D gene uncertain. CDR1 and CDR2 (germline): SGHTA, FQGTGA. The CDR3 runs 13 residues. V was cut by 0 bases and J by 13 bases, with 13 bases left in between. Written as DNA, the CDR3 is TGTGCCAGCAGCTTAACGGAGAGCGGGCCTCAGCATTTT. Translating gives CASSLTESGPQHF.

This chain joins TRBV19 and TRBJ2-1; D is tentatively TRBD1 or TRBD2 (5 bases each). The V end was cut by 10 bases, the J end by 7 bases, with 20 bases between. Germline V gene lookup returns CDR1 LNHDA and CDR2 SQIVND (reference sequence). This CDR3 contains 14 residues. CDR3: CATNSHQGVNEQFF. DNA of the CDR3: TGTGCCACCAACTCACACCAGGGAGTTAATGAGCAGTTCTTC.

The chain links TRBV14 to TRBJ2-7; 8 bases align to TRBD1. Germline V gene data show CDR1 as SGHDN and CDR2 as FVKESK. This CDR3 has 12 amino acids. Germline trimming cut 6 bases from V and 8 bases from J; bases unmatched to any gene: 6. In DNA form, the CDR3 reads TGTGCCAGCAGACCCGACAGGGGCAAGCAGTACTTC. Translated, it gives CASRPDRGKQYF.

The chain employs TRBV2 and TRBJ2-5, with D possibly being TRBD1 or TRBD2 (5 bases each). Germline values: CDR1 SNHLY, CDR2 FYNNEI. The CDR3 consists of 13 residues. The V end lost 3 bases, the J end lost 9 bases, and 14 bases lay between the germline ends. DNA of the CDR3: TGTGCCAGCAGTGAGACAGCGGACGGGGCCCAGTACTTC. It is translated as CASSETADGAQYF.

The V and J genes are TRBV29-1 and TRBJ1-2; no clear D. CDR1 and CDR2 from the germline V gene are SQVTM and ANQGSEA. The germline V and J ends were trimmed by 6 bases and 6 bases, with 11 bases remaining between them. This CDR3 has 11 amino acids. CDR3 in amino acids: CSVQVSDGYTF. CDR3 sequence (DNA): TGCAGCGTGCAGGTTTCCGATGGCTACACCTTC.

This clone was counted a single time. The chain recombines TRBV2 with TRBJ2-5, with unresolved D. The CDR3 spans 14 residues. Trimming removed 3 bases from V and 2 bases from J, with 10 bases in between. Germline V gives CDR1 SNHLY, CDR2 FYNNEI. CDR3 in DNA: TGTGCCAGCAGTGATCCGGGCGTTCAAGAGACCCAGTACTTC. Encoded protein: CASSDPGVQETQYF. Based on the CDR3 plus reference TRBV2 and TRBJ2-5, the full variable domain is EPEVTQTPSHQVTQMGQEVILRCVPISNHLYFYWYRQILGQKVEFLVSFYNNEISEKSEIFDDQFSVERPDGSNFTLKIRSTKLEDSAMYFCASSDPGVQETQYFGPGTRLLVL.

The chain is built from TRBV11-2 and TRBJ1-1; D is uncertain. Germline V gives CDR1 SGHAT, CDR2 FQNNGV. CDR3 size: 13 residues. V was trimmed by 3 bases and J by 0 bases, leaving 5 bases between them. CDR3 coding DNA: TGTGCCAGCAGCTTCCCCGTGAACACTGAAGCTTTCTTT. Encoded protein: CASSFPVNTEAFF.

The chain has TRBV27 and TRBJ2-1, with 10 bases that match TRBD2. CDR1 and CDR2 (germline): MNHEY, SMNVEV (reference sequence). This CDR3 is 18 amino acids long. Unmatched junction bases numbered 9, after V lost 1 base and J lost 3 bases. The CDR3 nucleotides read TGTGCCAGCAGTTTATGCGGACATAGCGGGAGGTTCTACAATGAGCAGTTCTTC. Protein: CASSLCGHSGRFYNEQFF.